This TCR beta chain was captured in a study of shared clonotypes between healthy human individuals. The germline V gene encodes CDR1 MGHRA and CDR2 YSYEKL. The CDR3 runs 15 residues. The germline V and J ends were trimmed by 1 base and 0 bases, with 6 bases remaining between them. This clone was observed a single time. Terminally differentiated effector memory CD45RA+ cells were excluded from the naive CD8 cells, which were CD45RO-negative and positively selected for CCR7. Replicate PCRs for sorted subsets used around 200 ng DNA; this equaled about 30,000 T cell genomes. The repertoire was sequenced with immunoSEQ multiplex PCR; TCRdb's copy has only in-frame clones and lacks some. The sample lists a few million clones, 93% occurring once.

The chain combines TRBV4-1 with TRBJ1-4; D remains ambiguous. The sequence was obtained from a man between 18 and 35 years old in good health. Some clones in this sample may be carry-over from other donors' samples. Sequencing was done on a sample of naive CD8+ T cells from PBMCs. The CDR3 nucleotides read TGCGCCAGCAGCCAAGCGGTGGCAACTAATGAAAAACTGTTTTTT. Translated: CASSQAVATNEKLFF.